This T cell receptor (beta chain) originates from a study of T cells in Graves' hyperthyroidism and ophthalmopathy. Across the study: The initial diagnosis was the point when peripheral blood was collected, ahead of any treatment.

Out of 10 ml of fresh peripheral blood came the PBMCs. There were TCR beta CDR3 regions amplified from RNA transcripts. RT-PCR in the first round (using the HTBI primer set) targeted the TCR CDR3. TCRdb re-called the multiplex PCR reads with MiXCR, one entry per CDR3 protein. The sample yields roughly 700,000 distinct CDR3 sequences, approximately 15% seen once. This clonotype was detected ten times or more. This sequence was found in a man in his fifties or sixties with Graves' hyperthyroidism. The sequenced sample was blood.

Here the CDR3 DNA reads TGTGCCAGCAGTTACAGCAGGGTTCGCGGCTACACCTTC. As protein: CASSYSRVRGYTF. The V gene is TRBV6-2 or TRBV6-3, the J gene TRBJ1-2; tentative D call: TRBD1 (5 bases). The ends were cut back, 2 bases at V and 8 bases at J, with 12 bases in the middle. Germline V gives CDR1 MNHEY, CDR2 SVGEGT. The CDR3 runs to 13 residues.